This TCR beta chain was found in a study of blood T cells in healthy people across ages. General study results and limits: The study found more naive CD4+ cells and higher diversity in long-lived than aged donors. Diversity of TCR beta per million T cells declined in a roughly linear way with age.

A sample-barcoded 5' primer and a J-beta primer mix were used in a second PCR of roughly 7 to 11 cycles. From the 5' RACE reads, TCRdb called clonotypes with MiXCR, one entry per CDR3 protein. The data show about 640,000 distinct CDR3 sequences, with 58% seen just once and about two fifths held by the top ten. Ten or more counts support this clonotype. Its antigen is unidentified. Trimming took off 2 bases at V and 6 bases at J, with 4 bases between the two ends. The CDR3 loop spans 11 amino acids. CDR1 and CDR2 (germline): KGHSH, LQKENI. The receptor comes from a man aged 55 to 70 in good health. The V and J genes are TRBV18 and TRBJ1-2; D call uncertain. Sequenced sample: blood. Here the CDR3 DNA reads TGTGCCAGCTCACCAGGGGATGGCTACACCTTC. It encodes CASSPGDGYTF.